A selection of T cell receptor beta chains follows, all from one sample in a study of regulatory T cells in long-lasting Graves disease. TCRdb re-called the multiplex PCR reads through MiXCR, storing one row per CDR3 protein. Of 400,000 to 500,000 distinct CDR3 sequences in the sample, about 20% are singletons; the top ten hold around 13%. The sequencing here drew on peripheral blood mononuclear cells (PBMCs), taken when the disease was refractory, from a patient treated with antithyroid drugs. The receptor source for this set is a female donor with Graves disease. The CDR3 runs from the conserved cysteine through the conserved F or W. Clone size is not always given. Where it is, it says once, few, many or a class for expanded clones.

j_gene | abundance | v_gene | CDR3aa
TRBJ1-4 | many | TRBV7-2 | CASSSELSNEKLFF
TRBJ1-1 | many | TRBV2 | CASSEYSYTEAFF
TRBJ1-1 | many | TRBV28 | CASLLANTEAFF
TRBJ2-7 | few | TRBV20-1 | CSARGDLAPNEQYF
TRBJ1-1 | few | TRBV4-1 | CASSHAPYRSNTEAFF
TRBJ1-1 | many | TRBV3-1 | CASSPTFGGTEAFF
TRBJ2-2 | - | TRBV6-2/TRBV6-3 | CASRDLNTGELFF
TRBJ1-1 | many | TRBV7-2 | CASSPTGGSGGEAFF
TRBJ2-7 | - | TRBV2 | CASSEWHSYEQYF
TRBJ1-5 | many | TRBV6-1 | CASSKDSSGNQPQHF
TRBJ2-4 | many | TRBV12-3/TRBV12-4 | CASSLPETGLAKNIQYF
TRBJ1-1 | many | TRBV6-1 | CASSPWGDGVEAFF
TRBJ2-4 | many | TRBV27 | CASSFKPGQGKNIQYF
TRBJ2-7 | - | TRBV11-3 | CASRTLLHPAPYEQYF
TRBJ2-1 | few | TRBV11-2 | CASSRTGGTEQFF
TRBJ2-5 | - | TRBV7-3 | CASSSTGQRQETQYF
TRBJ1-1 | many | TRBV28 | CALQGLTEAFF
TRBJ1-2 | - | TRBV28 | CASNRAGTGVDGYTF
TRBJ1-1 | many | TRBV19 | CASMVRRDTEAFF
TRBJ2-2 | many | TRBV12-3/TRBV12-4 | CASIARWNTGELFF
TRBJ1-2 | few | TRBV30 | CAWRPKTDIYGYTF
TRBJ1-5 | - | TRBV15 | CATSRPRQGPHNQPQHF
TRBJ1-5 | - | TRBV4-3 | CASSQDVDQPQHF
TRBJ2-3 | - | TRBV28 | CASDTGSTDTQYF
TRBJ1-1 | many | TRBV12-3/TRBV12-4 | CASSSQSMNTEAFF
TRBJ2-2 | many | TRBV6-1 | CASSPRTGGWTGELFF
TRBJ2-2 | few | TRBV20-1 | CSAHEAGDTGELFF
TRBJ1-1 | - | TRBV7-9 | CASTKTGGAMNTEAFF
TRBJ2-2 | few | TRBV6-5 | CASSYEATTGELFF
TRBJ1-1 | many | TRBV30 | CAWSVLTHTEAFF
TRBJ1-2 | many | TRBV28 | CASSLFTAVYGYTF
TRBJ2-4 | many | TRBV28 | CASTGPAKNIQYF
TRBJ2-1 | - | TRBV28 | CASSPGSGYNEQFF
TRBJ1-5 | - | TRBV20-1 | CSASPDGRTQPQHF
TRBJ2-7 | few | TRBV7-2 | CASSTLGGTYEQYF
TRBJ2-5 | many | TRBV7-2 | CASSLVETSGGQETQYF
TRBJ2-5 | many | TRBV12-3/TRBV12-4 | CASRLGTSGGETQYF
TRBJ2-5 | - | TRBV19 | CASSMGTGEIETQYF
TRBJ1-1 | many | TRBV19 | CASSIGWNTEAFF
TRBJ1-1 | few | TRBV5-1 | CASSLDNRVLPGNTEAFF
TRBJ2-7 | many | TRBV28 | CASSAPPTYEQYF